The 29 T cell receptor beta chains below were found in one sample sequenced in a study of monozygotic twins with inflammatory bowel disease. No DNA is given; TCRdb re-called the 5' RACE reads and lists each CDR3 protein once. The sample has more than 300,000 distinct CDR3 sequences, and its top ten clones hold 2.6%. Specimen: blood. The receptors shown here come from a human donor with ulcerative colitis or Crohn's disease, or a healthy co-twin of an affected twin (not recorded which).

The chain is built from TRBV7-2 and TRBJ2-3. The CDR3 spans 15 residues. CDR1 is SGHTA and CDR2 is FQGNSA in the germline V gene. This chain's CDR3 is CASSLASRTGDTQYF.

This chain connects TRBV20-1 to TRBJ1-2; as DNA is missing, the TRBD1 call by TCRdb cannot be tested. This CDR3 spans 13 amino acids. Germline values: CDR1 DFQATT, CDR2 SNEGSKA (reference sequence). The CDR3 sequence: CSARDRGEDGYTF.

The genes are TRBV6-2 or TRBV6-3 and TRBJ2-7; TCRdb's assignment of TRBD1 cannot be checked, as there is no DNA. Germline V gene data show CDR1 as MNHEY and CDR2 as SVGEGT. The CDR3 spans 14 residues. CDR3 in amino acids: CATYQDRGYYEQYF.

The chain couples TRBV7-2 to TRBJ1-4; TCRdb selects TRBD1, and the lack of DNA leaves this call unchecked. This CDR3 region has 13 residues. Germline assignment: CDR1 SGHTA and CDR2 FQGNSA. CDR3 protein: CASSFPPSGKLFF.

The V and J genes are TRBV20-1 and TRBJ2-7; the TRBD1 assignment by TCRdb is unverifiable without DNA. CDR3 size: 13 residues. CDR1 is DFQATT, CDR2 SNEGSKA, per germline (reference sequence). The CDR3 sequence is CSATGARPYEQYF.

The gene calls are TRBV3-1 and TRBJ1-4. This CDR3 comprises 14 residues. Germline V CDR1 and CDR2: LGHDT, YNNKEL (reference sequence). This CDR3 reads CASSRQGGREKLFF.

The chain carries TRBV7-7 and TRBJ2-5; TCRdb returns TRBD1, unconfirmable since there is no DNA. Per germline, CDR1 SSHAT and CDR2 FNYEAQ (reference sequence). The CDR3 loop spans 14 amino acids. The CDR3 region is CASGLAGGLETQYF. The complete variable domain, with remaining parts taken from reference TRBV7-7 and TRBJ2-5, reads GAGVSQSPRYKVTKRGQDVTLRCDPISSHATLYWYQQALGQGPEFLTYFNYEAQPDKSGLPSDRFSAERPEGSISTLTIQRTEQRDSAMYRCASGLAGGLETQYFGPGTRLLVL.

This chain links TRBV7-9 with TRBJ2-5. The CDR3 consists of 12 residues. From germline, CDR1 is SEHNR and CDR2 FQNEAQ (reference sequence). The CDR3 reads CASGYMVETQYF.

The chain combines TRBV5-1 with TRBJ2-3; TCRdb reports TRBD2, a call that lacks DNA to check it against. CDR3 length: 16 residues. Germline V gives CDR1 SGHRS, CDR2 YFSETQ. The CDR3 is CASSLASGGALDTQYF. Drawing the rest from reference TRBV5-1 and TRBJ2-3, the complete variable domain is KAGVTQTPRYLIKTRGQQVTLSCSPISGHRSVSWYQQTPGQGLQFLFEYFSETQRNKGNFPGRFSGRQFSNSRSEMNVSTLELGDSALYLCASSLASGGALDTQYFGPGTRLTVL.

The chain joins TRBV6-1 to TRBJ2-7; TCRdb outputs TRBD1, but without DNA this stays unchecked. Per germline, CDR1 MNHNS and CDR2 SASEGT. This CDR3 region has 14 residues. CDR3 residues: CATIENRGQYEQYF.

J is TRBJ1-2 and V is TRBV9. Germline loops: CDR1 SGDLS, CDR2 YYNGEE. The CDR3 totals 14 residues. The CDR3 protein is CASSVDQDLYGYTF.

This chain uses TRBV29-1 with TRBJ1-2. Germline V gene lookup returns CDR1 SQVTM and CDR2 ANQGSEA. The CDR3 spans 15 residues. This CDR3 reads CSVEVVQGANYGYTF.

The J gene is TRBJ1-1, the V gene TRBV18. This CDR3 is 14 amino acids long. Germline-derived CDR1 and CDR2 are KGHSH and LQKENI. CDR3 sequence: CASSPIPRNTEAFF.

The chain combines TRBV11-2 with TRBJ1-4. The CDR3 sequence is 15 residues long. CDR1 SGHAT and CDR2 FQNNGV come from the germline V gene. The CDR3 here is CASSLTWATNEKLFF.

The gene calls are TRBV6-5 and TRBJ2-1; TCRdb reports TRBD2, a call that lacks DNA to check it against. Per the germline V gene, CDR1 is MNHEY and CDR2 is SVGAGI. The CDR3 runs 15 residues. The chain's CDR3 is CASSPPAGLYNEQFF.

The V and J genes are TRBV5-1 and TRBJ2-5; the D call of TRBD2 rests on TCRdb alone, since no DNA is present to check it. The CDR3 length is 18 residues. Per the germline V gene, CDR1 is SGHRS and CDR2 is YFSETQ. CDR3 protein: CASSLAGSGGAFRETQYF.

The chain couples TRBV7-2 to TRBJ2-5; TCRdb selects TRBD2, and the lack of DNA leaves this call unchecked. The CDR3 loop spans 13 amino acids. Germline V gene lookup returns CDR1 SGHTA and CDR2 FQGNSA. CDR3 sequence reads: CASRKSGGETQYF.

CDR3 amino acids: CASSLQRGAETQYF. The chain couples TRBV14 to TRBJ2-5; TCRdb selects TRBD1, and the lack of DNA leaves this call unchecked. The CDR3 consists of 14 residues. Per the germline V gene, CDR1 is SGHDN and CDR2 is FVKESK.

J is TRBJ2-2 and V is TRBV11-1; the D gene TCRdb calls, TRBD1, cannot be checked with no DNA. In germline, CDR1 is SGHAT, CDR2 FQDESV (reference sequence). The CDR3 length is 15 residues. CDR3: CASSFITGSTGELFF.

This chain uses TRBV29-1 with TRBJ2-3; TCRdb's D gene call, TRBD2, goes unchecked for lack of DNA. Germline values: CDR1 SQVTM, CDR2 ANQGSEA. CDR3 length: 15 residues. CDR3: CSVQKGSSAGDTQYF.

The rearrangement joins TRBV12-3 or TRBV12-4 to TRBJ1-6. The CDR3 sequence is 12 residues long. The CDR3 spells CASGQDQFTLHF.

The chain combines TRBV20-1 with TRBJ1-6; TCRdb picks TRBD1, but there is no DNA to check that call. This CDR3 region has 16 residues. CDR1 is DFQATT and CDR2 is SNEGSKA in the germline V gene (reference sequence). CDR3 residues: CSLLGGGVRVNSPLHF.

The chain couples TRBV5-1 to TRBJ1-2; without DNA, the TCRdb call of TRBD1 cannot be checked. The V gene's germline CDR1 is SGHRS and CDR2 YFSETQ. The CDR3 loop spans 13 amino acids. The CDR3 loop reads CASSPRESYGYTF.

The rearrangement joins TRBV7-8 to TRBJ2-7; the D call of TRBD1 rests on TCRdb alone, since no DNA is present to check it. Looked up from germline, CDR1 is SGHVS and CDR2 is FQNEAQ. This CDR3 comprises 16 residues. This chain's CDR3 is CASSLGGGTKGYEQYF.

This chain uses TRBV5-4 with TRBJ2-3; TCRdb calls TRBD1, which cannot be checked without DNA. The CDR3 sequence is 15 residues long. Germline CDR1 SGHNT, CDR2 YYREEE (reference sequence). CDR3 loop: CASSLNTPGTDTQYF.

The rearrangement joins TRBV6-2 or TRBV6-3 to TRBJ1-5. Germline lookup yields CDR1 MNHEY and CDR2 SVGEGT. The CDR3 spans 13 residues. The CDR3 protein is CASTSTNNQPQHF.

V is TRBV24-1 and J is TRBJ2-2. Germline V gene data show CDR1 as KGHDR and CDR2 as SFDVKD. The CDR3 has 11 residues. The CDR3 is CATSDYGELFF.

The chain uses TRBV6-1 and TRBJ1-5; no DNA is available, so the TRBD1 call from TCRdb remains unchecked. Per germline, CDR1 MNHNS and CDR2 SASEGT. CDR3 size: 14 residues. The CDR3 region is CASSKQGGNQPQHF.

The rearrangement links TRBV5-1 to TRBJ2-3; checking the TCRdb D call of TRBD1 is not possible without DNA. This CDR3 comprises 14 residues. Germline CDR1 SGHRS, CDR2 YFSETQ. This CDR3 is CASQSRGDTDTQYF.